This T cell receptor beta chain was found in a study of blood T cell repertoires in COVID-19. This clone has only one observation. Assay: immunoSEQ multiplex PCR; the TCRdb copy retains only in-frame clones and omits some. The sample lists tens of thousands of clones, more than 75% occurring once. This receptor was obtained from a man older than 75 with active or convalescent COVID-19. The sequenced sample consisted of peripheral blood.

CDR3 in DNA: TGTGCCAGCACCGTGATGGGACAGGCGAGCTCACCCCTCCACTTT. Its protein is CASTVMGQASSPLHF. The chain couples TRBV27 to TRBJ1-6, with TRBD1 identical over 8 bases. CDR3 length equals 15 residues. Germline lookup yields CDR1 MNHEY and CDR2 SMNVEV (reference sequence). Trimming cost V 7 bases and J 10 bases; bases outside gene matches: 12.